These 20 T cell receptor beta chains share one sample of origin, sequenced in a study of vaccination and CD4 T cells after COVID-19. Documented treatment: roughly nine-day PBMC culture with coronavirus spike peptide pools or control peptides (ViraFEST assay). Cultured CD4+ T-cell DNA underwent Oncomine TCR Beta short-read sequencing. TCRdb re-called the PCR reads with MiXCR, one entry per CDR3 protein. The profile shows some 10,000 distinct CDR3 sequences, just over 55% of them singletons. These receptors have no identified antigens. Sequencing input: CD4+ T cells from blood, cultured in vitro. The receptors were sampled from a human donor who had recovered from COVID-19.

The chain carries TRBV6-2 or TRBV6-3 and TRBJ1-2; TRBD1 agrees at 8 bases. From germline, CDR1 is MNHEY and CDR2 SVGEGT. The CDR3 contains 15 residues. The junction had 6 bases not matched to a gene; V was cut back by 2 bases and J by 4 bases. The CDR3 DNA reads as TGTGCCAGCAGTTACCCCCGGACAGGGACCTATGGCTACACCTTC. Its translation: CASSYPRTGTYGYTF.

The rearrangement links TRBV7-2 to TRBJ2-5, with a tentative D call TRBD1 (6 bases). The V and J ends lost 7 bases and 4 bases respectively, with 13 bases between them. This CDR3 is built from 13 residues. Germline V gene sequence: CDR1 SGHTA, CDR2 FQGNSA. Written as DNA, the CDR3 is TGTGCCAGCACCCGAGGGGGTTCAGAGACCCAGTACTTC. Translating it yields CASTRGGSETQYF.

In regard to this clonotype: Mismatch with germline at one junction end may stem from a read error. The chain carries TRBV5-4 and TRBJ2-3, with 9 bases lining up with TRBD2. CDR1 and CDR2 from the germline V gene are SGHNT and YYREEE (reference sequence). The CDR3 has 14 residues. The CDR3 protein is CTSTTTAGGTTQYF. The CDR3 DNA follows: TGTACCAGCACCACGACGGCGGGGGGGACAACGCAGTATTTT.

The V gene is TRBV11-3, the J gene TRBJ1-1; D uncertain. Germline V gene lookup returns CDR1 SGHNT and CDR2 YENEEA. Trimming removed 5 bases from V and 0 bases from J, with 7 bases in between. This CDR3 spans 13 amino acids. CDR3 sequence: CASSLWLNTEAFF. CDR3 DNA: TGTGCCAGCAGCCTCTGGCTGAACACTGAAGCTTTCTTT.

The chain recombines TRBV11-3 with TRBJ1-5; no reliable D call. CDR1 and CDR2 (germline): SGHNT, YENEEA. Deletions cut 4 bases from V and 0 bases from J, with 4 bases between. There are 13 residues in the CDR3. The DNA for the CDR3 is TGTGCCAGCAGCTCTTATAGCAATCAGCCCCAGCATTTT. Encoded protein: CASSSYSNQPQHF.

The chain joins TRBV7-2 to TRBJ2-7; TRBD1 agrees at 12 bases. Trimming removed 0 bases from V and 2 bases from J; junction bases left unmatched: 11. CDR3 size: 19 residues. Germline assignment: CDR1 SGHTA and CDR2 FQGNSA. CDR3 residues: CASSLARGTGGTVAYEQYF. DNA of the CDR3: TGTGCCAGCAGCTTAGCCCGGGGGACAGGGGGCACGGTGGCCTACGAGCAGTACTTC.

The V and J genes are TRBV7-2 and TRBJ1-1; TRBD1 might be the D (5 bases). This CDR3 has 13 residues. Trimming cost V 8 bases and J 5 bases, with 15 bases left between them. The germline V gene encodes CDR1 SGHTA and CDR2 FQGNSA. This chain's CDR3 is CASEMGRGTEAFF. DNA of the CDR3: TGTGCCAGCGAAATGGGGCGTGGGACTGAAGCTTTCTTT.

This clonotype has a handful of counts. The chain combines TRBV20-1 with TRBJ2-1, with TRBD2 matching over 8 bases. The CDR3 contains 14 residues. Germline-derived CDR1 and CDR2 are DFQATT and SNEGSKA (reference sequence). V shed 7 bases, J shed 2 bases, and the junction held 7 bases outside the gene matches. CDR3 region: CSVDGRGAYNEQFF. CDR3 nucleotide sequence: TGCAGTGTGGACGGGAGGGGCGCCTACAATGAGCAGTTCTTC.

This clonotype was counted between two and nine times. The chain recombines TRBV21-1 with TRBJ1-6; the table's D call, TRBD1, has no DNA check behind it. TRBV21-1 corresponds to a pseudogene. The CDR3 is 21 residues long. This chain's CDR3 is CASSKAETGFSNRGQNSPLHF. The CDR3, as DNA: TGTGCCAGCAGCAAAGCGGAAACTGGGTTCTCGAACAGGGGGCAAAATTCACCCCTCCACTTT.

V gene TRBV4-3 combines with J gene TRBJ1-6; unclear D gene. V lost 0 bases and J lost 10, with 16 bases in between. The CDR3 is made up of 16 amino acids. The germline CDR1 and CDR2 sequences are LGHNA and YSLEER. Here the CDR3 DNA reads TGCGCCAGCAGCCAAGAAGAGGACCCGAGGGTGTCACCCCTCCACTTT. Protein sequence: CASSQEEDPRVSPLHF.

This clonotype was counted a single time. The chain carries TRBV5-8 and TRBJ2-7, with D possibly matching TRBD2 (5 bases). V was cut by 4 bases and J by 5 bases, with 19 bases left in between. This CDR3 contains 15 residues. Germline V lookup: CDR1 SGHTS, CDR2 YDEGEE. The CDR3 region has the DNA TGTGCCAGCAGCCCTAACCTCAGCTTCGGGGACGAGCAGTACTTC. This sequence encodes CASSPNLSFGDEQYF.

In DNA, the CDR3 is TGCGCCAGCAGCCAAGATCAAGGGCATCAGCCCCAGCATTTT. Encoded protein: CASSQDQGHQPQHF. V and J are TRBV4-3 and TRBJ1-5; D is uncertain. This CDR3 comprises 14 residues. V shed 0 bases and J shed 5 bases, with 8 bases lying between them. Germline CDR1 is LGHNA and CDR2 is YSLEER.

This clonotype has a handful of counts. V is TRBV15 and J is TRBJ1-6, with a tentative D call TRBD1 (5 bases). Looked up from germline, CDR1 is LNHNV and CDR2 is YYDKDF (reference sequence). V was cut by 8 bases and J by 5 bases, with 13 bases left in between. The CDR3 consists of 14 residues. CDR3 region: CATEGENDNSPLHF. The CDR3 DNA follows: TGTGCCACCGAAGGGGAGAATGATAATTCACCCCTCCACTTT.

This chain links TRBV6-1 with TRBJ1-2; 10 bases map to TRBD1. Losses at the gene ends were 7 bases for V and 2 bases for J; bases not matched to a gene: 4. Germline V gives CDR1 MNHNS, CDR2 SASEGT. The CDR3 sequence is 14 residues long. The CDR3 reads CASTQTGGNYGYTF. The CDR3 DNA reads as TGTGCCAGCACCCAGACAGGGGGCAACTATGGCTACACCTTC.

The chain has TRBV27 and TRBJ2-1; the match to TRBD2 covers 7 bases. V lost 6 bases to trimming and J lost 6 bases; unmatched junction nucleotides: 11. The germline gives CDR1 MNHEY, CDR2 SMNVEV (reference sequence). The CDR3 has 15 residues. CDR3 DNA sequence: TGTGCCAGCAGCCCATGGGCTAGCGGACCCAATGAGCAGTTCTTC. It translates to CASSPWASGPNEQFF.

The CDR3 loop is CSARVGLAGGEQFF. The CDR3 coding sequence is TGCAGTGCTAGAGTGGGACTAGCGGGTGGTGAGCAGTTCTTC. The chain combines TRBV20-1 with TRBJ2-1, with 12 bases lining up with TRBD2. The CDR3 runs to 14 residues. Losses at the gene ends were 1 base for V and 9 bases for J; bases not matched to a gene: 4. Germline CDR1 DFQATT, CDR2 SNEGSKA (reference sequence).

V usage is TRBV28 and J usage is TRBJ2-5, with no clear D. Per the germline V gene, CDR1 is MDHEN and CDR2 is SYDVKM. With 4 bases removed from V and 4 bases from J, the gap between germline ends came to 10 bases. The CDR3 runs 13 residues. The DNA of the CDR3 is TGTGCCAGCAGTTCCCGGTTGGGAGAGACCCAGTACTTC. Protein: CASSSRLGETQYF. Full variable domain (rest looked up from reference TRBV28 and TRBJ2-5): DVKVTQSSRYLVKRTGEKVFLECVQDMDHENMFWYRQDPGLGLRLIYFSYDVKMKEKGDIPEGYSVSREKKERFSLILESASTNQTSMYLCASSSRLGETQYFGPGTRLLVL.

The rearrangement joins TRBV20-1 to TRBJ1-2; D perhaps matches TRBD1 (6 bases). Per germline, CDR1 DFQATT and CDR2 SNEGSKA (reference sequence). The CDR3 runs 13 residues. The V end was cut by 2 bases, the J end by 4 bases, with 11 bases between. This CDR3 is CSARQGQGYGYTF. The CDR3 DNA reads as TGCAGTGCTAGACAGGGGCAGGGCTATGGCTACACCTTC.

The rearrangement links TRBV25-1 to TRBJ1-5; 8 positions agree with TRBD1. Germline-derived CDR1 and CDR2 are MGHDK and SYGVNS. CDR3 length: 16 residues. J lost 3 bases, V lost 4 bases, and 8 bases had no gene match. CDR3 DNA sequence: TGTGCCAGCAGTGGCCCGACAGGGGAGGACAATCAGCCCCAGCATTTT. Amino acid sequence: CASSGPTGEDNQPQHF.

CDR3 loop: CASSLQGADTQYF. CDR3 coding DNA: TGTGCCAGCAGCTTGCAAGGGGCAGATACGCAGTATTTT. The J gene is TRBJ2-3, the V gene TRBV5-6, with D possibly matching TRBD1 (5 bases). The CDR3 extends over 13 amino acids. The germline CDR1 and CDR2 sequences are SGHDT and YYEEEE. The V and J ends lost 1 base and 4 bases respectively, with 7 bases between them.